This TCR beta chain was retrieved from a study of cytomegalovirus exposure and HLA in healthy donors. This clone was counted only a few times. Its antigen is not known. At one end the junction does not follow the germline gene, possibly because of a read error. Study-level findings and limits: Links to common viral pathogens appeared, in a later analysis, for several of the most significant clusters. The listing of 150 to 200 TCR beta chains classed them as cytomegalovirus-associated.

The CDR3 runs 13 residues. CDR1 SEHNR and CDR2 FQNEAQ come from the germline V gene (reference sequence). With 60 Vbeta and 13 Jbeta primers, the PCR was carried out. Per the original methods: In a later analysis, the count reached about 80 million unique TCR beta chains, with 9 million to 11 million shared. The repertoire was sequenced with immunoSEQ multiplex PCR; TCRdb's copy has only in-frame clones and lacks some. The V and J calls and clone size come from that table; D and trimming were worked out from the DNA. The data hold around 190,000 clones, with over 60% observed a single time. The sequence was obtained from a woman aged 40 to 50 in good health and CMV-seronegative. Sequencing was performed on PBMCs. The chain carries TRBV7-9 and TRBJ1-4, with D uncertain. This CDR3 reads CSSSFSERGKLFF. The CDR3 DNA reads TGTTCCAGCAGCTTCTCCGAACGGGGAAAACTGTTTTTT.